What follows is one TCR beta chain and its context. Antigen: not known. The CDR3 consists of 15 residues. 5' RACE with UMI labels generated the TRB cDNA libraries. TCRdb re-called the 5' RACE reads; every CDR3 protein appears as one record, without DNA. The repertoire table contains under 150,000 distinct CDR3 sequences. This entry belongs to a study of CXCR3-negative and CXCR3-positive naive CD8 T cells. CD8+ T cell subsets were each sorted in triplicate, approximately 270,000 cells apiece. The CD45RO-CCR7+CD27+CD95- phenotype denoted naive CD8+ T cells. Study outcomes and limitations: A higher hydrophobicity marked the TRB CDR3s of CXCR3-positive naive cells versus CXCR3-negative naive cells. The study found that naive CXCR3-negative and CXCR3-positive cells shared TRBV-TRBJ usage, while memory cells differed. Comparably high diversity was seen in both naive subsets, and much lower diversity in memory CD8+ cells.

The chain employs TRBV23-1 and TRBJ2-7. TRBV23-1 is filed as an ORF, its function uncertain. The sample consisted of naive CXCR3+ CD8+ T cells from blood. Subset denoted: CD45RO-CCR7+CD27+CD95- naive CD8+ T cells expressing CXCR3 (TNR3+). The source of this sequence is a human donor in good health. Some clones in this sample may be carry-over from other donors' samples. CDR3 amino acids: CASKHRSGGCYEQYF.